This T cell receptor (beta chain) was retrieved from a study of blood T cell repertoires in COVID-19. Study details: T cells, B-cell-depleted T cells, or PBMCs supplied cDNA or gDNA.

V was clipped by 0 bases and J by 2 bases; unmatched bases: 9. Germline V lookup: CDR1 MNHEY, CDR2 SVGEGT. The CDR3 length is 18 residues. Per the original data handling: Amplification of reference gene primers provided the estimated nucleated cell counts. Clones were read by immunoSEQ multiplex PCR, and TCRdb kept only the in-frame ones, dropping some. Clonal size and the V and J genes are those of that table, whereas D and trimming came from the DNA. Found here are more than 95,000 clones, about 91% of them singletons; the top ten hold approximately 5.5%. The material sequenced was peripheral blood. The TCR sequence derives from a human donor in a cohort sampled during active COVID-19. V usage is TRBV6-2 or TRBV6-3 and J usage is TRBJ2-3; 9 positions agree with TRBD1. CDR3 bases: TGTGCCAGCAGTTACTCGACCGGGGACAGGGTGGACACAGATACGCAGTATTTT. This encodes CASSYSTGDRVDTDTQYF.